Listed here are 22 T cell receptor beta chains from one sample, sequenced in a study of vaccination effects on CD4 cells after COVID-19. Antigens for these TCRs are unknown. The repertoire was sequenced with immunoSEQ multiplex PCR; TCRdb's copy has only in-frame clones and lacks some. The sample has roughly 41,000 clones, 66% seen once. ViraFEST expansion of antigen-specific CD4+ T cells with viral peptide pools preceded sequencing. An approximately nine-day culture period preceded the isolation of CD4+ T cells. No vaccinee had earlier SARS-CoV-2 infection, and nucleocapsid antibodies were negative. This specimen consisted of CD4+ T cells from PBMCs cultured with HCoV-OC43 spike peptides, obtained before COVID-19 vaccination. Described subset: HCoV-OC43 spike overlapping peptide pool stimulation. Every receptor here comes from a human donor who received a COVID-19 vaccine.

The V gene is TRBV6-2 or TRBV6-3, the J gene TRBJ2-1, with 8 positions matching TRBD2. The germline V gene has CDR1 MNHEY and CDR2 SVGEGT. Unmatched junction bases numbered 10, after V lost 3 bases and J lost 0 bases. This CDR3 region has 18 residues. The CDR3: CASSYSLIGTSSYNEQFF. CDR3 in DNA: TGTGCCAGCAGTTATTCGTTGATCGGGACTAGCTCCTACAATGAGCAGTTCTTC.

The chain carries TRBV7-2 and TRBJ1-2, with D unclear. The germline CDR1 and CDR2 sequences are SGHTA and FQGNSA. With 0 bases removed from V and 2 bases from J, the gap between germline ends came to 10 bases. The CDR3 spans 15 residues. In DNA, the CDR3 is TGTGCCAGCAGCTTAGCCCACGACCAAAACTATGGCTACACCTTC. The encoded protein is CASSLAHDQNYGYTF.

J is TRBJ2-7 and V is TRBV12-3 or TRBV12-4, with D possibly TRBD2 on 6 matching bases. This CDR3 region has 13 residues. V lost 3 bases and J lost 2, with 8 bases in between. The DNA of the CDR3 is TGTGCCAGCAGTTTCGGGACTGCCTACGAGCAGTACTTC. Translation gives CASSFGTAYEQYF.

The chain couples TRBV19 to TRBJ1-4, with D tentatively TRBD1 (6 bases). Between the trimmed V and J ends, which lost 4 bases and 3 bases, there was a span of 12 bases. The CDR3 runs 15 residues. CDR1 and CDR2 (germline): LNHDA, SQIVND (reference sequence). CDR3 nucleotides: TGTGCCAGTAGTACCGGACAGACCTCTAATGAAAAACTGTTTTTT. The encoded protein is CASSTGQTSNEKLFF.

The chain recombines TRBV3-1 (or the pseudogene TRBV3-2) with TRBJ1-3; a weak D match, TRBD1 (6 bases). There are 14 residues in the CDR3. Germline CDR1 and CDR2: LGHDT and YNNKEL (reference sequence). Trimming stripped 7 bases from V and 2 bases from J, with 12 bases between. CDR3 protein: CASKEGVTGNTIYF. In nucleotides, the CDR3 is TGTGCCAGCAAAGAGGGGGTGACTGGAAACACCATATATTTT.

A few counts support this clone. The chain carries TRBV7-8 and TRBJ1-4; TRBD1 matches at 7 bases. The CDR3 is 15 amino acids. Per the germline V gene, CDR1 is SGHVS and CDR2 is FQNEAQ. The V gene end was trimmed by 1 base and the J gene end by 7 bases; junction bases not matched to a gene: 6. CDR3 residues: CASSLGEGASEKLFF. The CDR3 coding sequence is TGTGCCAGCAGCTTAGGAGAGGGGGCGAGTGAAAAACTGTTTTTT. Variable domain in full (rest from reference TRBV7-8 and TRBJ1-4): GAGVSQSPRYKVAKRGQDVALRCDPISGHVSLFWYQQALGQGPEFLTYFQNEAQLDKSGLPSDRFFAERPEGSVSTLKIQRTQQEDSAVYLCASSLGEGASEKLFFGSGTQLSVL.

The chain recombines TRBV11-2 with TRBJ2-2; D gene uncertain. CDR1 and CDR2 from the germline V gene are SGHAT and FQNNGV. The CDR3 is 13 amino acids. Trimming pared 4 bases from V and 5 bases from J, leaving 8 bases between. In DNA form, the CDR3 reads TGTGCCAGCAGCTCGAAGAGGACCGGGGAGCTGTTTTTT. Its translation is CASSSKRTGELFF.

The rearrangement links TRBV2 to TRBJ2-1; D is perhaps TRBD1 (5 bases). V was pared by 2 bases and J by 0 bases, with 8 bases between. In germline, CDR1 is SNHLY, CDR2 FYNNEI. The CDR3 totals 15 residues. The CDR3 coding sequence is TGTGCCAGCAGTGAAACAGGATCCTCCTACAATGAGCAGTTCTTC. Amino acid sequence: CASSETGSSYNEQFF.

The V call is TRBV5-8, the J call TRBJ1-1; a weak D match, TRBD1 (5 bases). Germline V gene lookup returns CDR1 SGHTS and CDR2 YDEGEE. Trimming stripped 1 base from V and 10 bases from J, with 11 bases between. CDR3 length: 12 amino acids. The CDR3 DNA follows: TGTGCCAGCAGCTTGTTTCGGGGGGGAGCTTTCTTT. Residues: CASSLFRGGAFF.

This rearrangement joins TRBV12-5 to TRBJ2-5; D gene unclear. This CDR3 region has 13 residues. Per germline, CDR1 LGHNT and CDR2 FRNRAP. V lost 5 bases and J lost 9, with 16 bases in between. The chain's CDR3 is CASGPPGPWAQYF. DNA of the CDR3: TGTGCTAGTGGTCCCCCCGGGCCTTGGGCCCAGTACTTC.

The rearrangement uses TRBV5-1 and TRBJ1-1; maybe TRBD1 (6 bases). The ends were cut back, 2 bases at V and 5 bases at J, with 16 bases in the middle. Germline V CDR1 and CDR2: SGHRS, YFSETQ. The CDR3 loop spans 15 amino acids. The CDR3 sequence: CASSFNGQFATEAFF. CDR3 coding DNA: TGCGCCAGCAGCTTCAACGGACAGTTCGCAACTGAAGCTTTCTTT.

This chain joins TRBV6-2 or TRBV6-3 and TRBJ1-5; TRBD1 is a possible D gene (5 bases). The germline V and J ends were trimmed by 5 bases and 3 bases, with 8 bases remaining between them. CDR3 length: 13 residues. Germline loops: CDR1 MNHEY, CDR2 SVGEGT. As DNA, the CDR3 is TGTGCCAGCAGTCAAGGGGCCAATCAGCCCCAGCATTTT. Translated, it gives CASSQGANQPQHF.

The rearrangement joins TRBV5-4 to TRBJ1-6, with TRBD1 matching over 10 bases. Germline CDR1 and CDR2: SGHNT and YYREEE (reference sequence). With 1 base clipped from V and 10 bases from J, the junction kept 5 bases outside the gene matches. This CDR3 contains 15 residues. The CDR3 nucleotides read TGTGCCAGCAGCTTGATGGGGACAGGGGTATCACCCCTCCACTTT. Translating it yields CASSLMGTGVSPLHF.

This clone turned up a few times. The rearrangement links TRBV10-3 to TRBJ2-7; perhaps TRBD1 as D (6 bases). V lost 6 bases, J lost 3 bases, and 12 bases lay in between. This CDR3 contains 13 residues. Germline CDR1 reads ENHRY; CDR2 reads SYGVKD. The CDR3 bases are TGTGCCATCAGACAGGGTACGGACTACGAGCAGTACTTC. It yields the protein CAIRQGTDYEQYF.

Here the CDR3 DNA reads TGTGCCAGCAGCCTCATAGGTCCGGGGGGCTACACCTTC. This translates into CASSLIGPGGYTF. The chain links TRBV7-9 to TRBJ1-2; the D is unclear. The CDR3 is made up of 13 amino acids. V gave up 5 bases and J gave up 8 bases, with 15 bases separating them. CDR1 is SEHNR, CDR2 FQNEAQ, per germline (reference sequence).

This chain links TRBV20-1 with TRBJ2-1, with 8 bases that match TRBD1. With V trimmed by 3 bases and J by 8 bases, 12 bases remained unmatched. CDR1 and CDR2 (germline): DFQATT, SNEGSKA (reference sequence). This CDR3 spans 15 amino acids. This CDR3 reads CSASPPSGGIDEQFF. DNA for the CDR3: TGCAGTGCTAGTCCCCCGTCAGGGGGCATCGATGAGCAGTTCTTC.

The chain is built from TRBV4-2 and TRBJ2-3, with unresolved D. CDR3 length: 11 amino acids. The germline V gene has CDR1 LGHNA and CDR2 YNFKEQ. V lost 6 bases, J lost 2 bases, and 3 bases lay in between. Here the CDR3 reads CASRNTDTQYF. The CDR3 DNA is TGTGCCAGCAGAAACACAGATACGCAGTATTTT.

The chain has TRBV4-1 and TRBJ1-1; D is undetermined. The CDR3 runs 15 residues. Trimming left V 3 bases short and J 2 bases short, with 13 bases between. Per the germline V gene, CDR1 is MGHRA and CDR2 is YSYEKL. The CDR3 DNA follows: TGCGCCAGCAGCCAGCCGGGCCTCACCAACACTGAAGCTTTCTTT. It codes for CASSQPGLTNTEAFF.

V and J are TRBV9 and TRBJ2-1; D is perhaps TRBD1 or TRBD2 (6 bases each). CDR3 size: 15 residues. The V end lost 7 bases, the J end lost 0 bases, and 14 bases lay between the germline ends. The germline V gene has CDR1 SGDLS and CDR2 YYNGEE. DNA for the CDR3: TGTGCCAGCTCAGTCGGGGGCAACTCCTACAATGAGCAGTTCTTC. This sequence encodes CASSVGGNSYNEQFF.

The J gene is TRBJ1-5, the V gene TRBV7-9; 8 bases are a match to TRBD1. The CDR3 runs to 16 residues. V was clipped by 1 base and J by 7 bases; unmatched bases: 9. CDR1 SEHNR and CDR2 FQNEAQ come from the germline V gene (reference sequence). The CDR3 bases are TGTGCCAGCAGCTTAGGGGCCGACAGGGGAGGACAGCCCCAGCATTTT. Translated: CASSLGADRGGQPQHF.

The V gene is TRBV1, the J gene TRBJ2-3; the table names TRBD2, a call not compared with the DNA. TRBV1 is deemed a pseudogene. CDR3 length: 19 amino acids. CDR3 bases: TGCACCAGCAGCCAAGGGGTCTCGGGACTGGCGGTCAGAACAGATACGCAGTATTTT. Translation: CTSSQGVSGLAVRTDTQYF.

Written as DNA, the CDR3 is TGTGCCAGCAGCGTAGCCCCCCAGGGTACATCATACGAGCAGTACTTC. Its protein product is CASSVAPQGTSYEQYF. V usage is TRBV9 and J usage is TRBJ2-7; D is perhaps TRBD1 (5 bases). The V gene lost 0 bases and the J gene lost 4 bases, with 17 bases spanning the gap. Germline CDR1 and CDR2: SGDLS and YYNGEE. This CDR3 is built from 16 residues.